A single sample is the source of the 27 T cell receptor beta chains below, sequenced in a study of cytotoxic CD8 clonotypes in ibrutinib-treated CLL. Clones were read by immunoSEQ multiplex PCR, and TCRdb kept only the in-frame ones, dropping some. The table lists fewer than 80,000 clones, 45% to 60% of them singletons. Sequencing was performed on PBMCs, taken after 12 months of ibrutinib treatment. The receptors here all came from a human donor with chronic lymphocytic leukemia.

In this sample, this clone turned up many times. V usage is TRBV18 and J usage is TRBJ1-1; unclear D gene. Germline assignment: CDR1 KGHSH and CDR2 LQKENI. CDR3 length: 14 amino acids. V was cut by 2 bases and J by 0 bases, with 7 bases left in between. The chain's CDR3 is CASSPGVVNTEAFF. CDR3 bases: TGTGCCAGCTCACCAGGGGTTGTGAACACTGAAGCTTTCTTT.

The rearrangement joins TRBV19 to TRBJ2-2, with 9 bases identical to TRBD2. Germline V gene sequence: CDR1 LNHDA, CDR2 SQIVND (reference sequence). Trimming cost V 3 bases and J 2 bases; bases outside gene matches: 13. The length of the CDR3 is 19 residues. In nucleotides, the CDR3 is TGTGCCAGTAGTATGTCCCCCCTCCTAGCGGGAACCAACACCGGGGAGCTGTTTTTT. It translates to CASSMSPLLAGTNTGELFF.

The V call is TRBV5-4, the J call TRBJ2-3; D could derive from TRBD1 or TRBD2 (5 bases each). The CDR3 covers 17 residues. V was pared by 0 bases and J by 5 bases, with 19 bases between. The germline CDR1 and CDR2 sequences are SGHNT and YYREEE (reference sequence). The CDR3 nucleotides are TGTGCCAGCAGCTTGGCGAGGGGTAGCTACTTAGGAGATACGCAGTATTTT. Its protein is CASSLARGSYLGDTQYF.

V is TRBV15 and J is TRBJ2-5; TRBD2 aligns across 7 bases. V dropped 3 bases and J dropped 5; count of bases not matched to a gene: 6. Per the germline V gene, CDR1 is LNHNV and CDR2 is YYDKDF (reference sequence). This CDR3 has 14 residues. For the CDR3, the DNA is TGTGCCACCAGCAGCAACTCCGGGGGGGAGACCCAGTACTTC. Its translation: CATSSNSGGETQYF.

The chain combines TRBV29-1 with TRBJ2-5; D is ambiguous. Per germline, CDR1 SQVTM and CDR2 ANQGSEA. V was trimmed by 6 bases and J by 1 base, leaving 18 bases between them. The length of the CDR3 is 15 residues. The CDR3, as DNA: TGCAGCGTCGGAGACTGGGCCCTAGGCCAAGAGACCCAGTACTTC. Translation: CSVGDWALGQETQYF.

V usage is TRBV4-1 and J usage is TRBJ1-1; D call uncertain. V gave up 4 bases and J gave up 6 bases, with 12 bases separating them. The CDR3 loop spans 13 amino acids. Germline V CDR1 and CDR2: MGHRA, YSYEKL. The CDR3 reads CASSPSGYAEAFF. The DNA of the CDR3 is TGCGCCAGCAGCCCAAGCGGGTACGCTGAAGCTTTCTTT.

The table lists this clone with a few counts. The chain recombines TRBV6-5 with TRBJ1-6, with 8 bases that match TRBD1. After removal of 4 bases from V and 11 bases from J, the junction contained 7 bases not matched to a gene. CDR3 length: 14 amino acids. CDR1 and CDR2 from the germline V gene are MNHEY and SVGAGI. The CDR3 coding sequence is TGTGCCAGCAGTTCAGGGCAGGGGGCAACACCCCTCCACTTT. Its protein product is CASSSGQGATPLHF.

The chain joins TRBV5-8 to TRBJ2-3; D is undetermined. V dropped 1 base and J dropped 8 bases, with 5 bases sitting between them. CDR1 SGHTS and CDR2 YDEGEE come from the germline V gene. CDR3 size: 11 residues. CDR3 region: CASSLQLTQYF. For the CDR3, the DNA is TGTGCCAGCAGCTTGCAACTTACGCAGTATTTT.

This sequence joins TRBV7-6 and TRBJ2-7; TRBD1 agrees at 7 bases. This CDR3 has 14 amino acids. Trimming cost V 5 bases and J 1 base; bases outside gene matches: 5. The V gene's germline CDR1 is SGHVS and CDR2 FNYEAQ. This CDR3 reads CASSTGVGSYEQYF. The CDR3 nucleotides read TGTGCCAGCAGCACAGGGGTGGGTTCCTACGAGCAGTACTTC.

The chain uses TRBV29-1 and TRBJ2-2; 7 bases are a match to TRBD1. The V gene's germline CDR1 is SQVTM and CDR2 ANQGSEA. This CDR3 contains 14 residues. Losses at the gene ends were 7 bases for V and 4 bases for J; bases not matched to a gene: 9. CDR3 sequence: CSGSQGTSTGELFF. The CDR3 nucleotides are TGCAGCGGTTCACAGGGGACGAGCACCGGGGAGCTGTTTTTT.

This chain connects TRBV19 to TRBJ2-7; TRBD2 matches 7 bases. CDR3 length: 20 residues. Germline CDR1 is LNHDA and CDR2 is SQIVND (reference sequence). V lost 4 bases, J lost 7 bases, and 28 bases stayed unmatched. CDR3 protein: CASSTTRYGGGLLRSGEQYF. The DNA for the CDR3 is TGTGCCAGTAGTACGACTAGGTATGGGGGAGGGTTACTCCGGTCTGGGGAGCAGTACTTC.

Points on this clone: The junction shows a germline mismatch at one end, possibly a read error. This sequence joins TRBV6-6 and TRBJ2-1; 7 bases map to TRBD1. The germline gives CDR1 MNHNY, CDR2 SVGAGI (reference sequence). The CDR3 is 13 amino acids. The CDR3 DNA sequence: TGTGCCGGCAGTCGGGACAGCTACAATGAGCAGTTCTTC. Its translation: CAGSRDSYNEQFF.

This chain connects TRBV2 to TRBJ1-3; D is uncertain. The germline CDR1 and CDR2 sequences are SNHLY and FYNNEI. The V end lost 5 bases, the J end lost 0 bases, and 8 bases lay between the germline ends. This CDR3 is 14 amino acids long. CDR3 amino acids: CASSPRTSGNTIYF. CDR3 bases: TGTGCCAGCAGTCCCCGTACCTCTGGAAACACCATATATTTT.

The CDR3 loop is CASSALFRGGNTGELFF. CDR3 DNA sequence: TGTGCCAGCAGCGCACTATTCAGGGGCGGGAACACCGGGGAGCTGTTTTTT. V is TRBV5-6 and J is TRBJ2-2, with TRBD1 as a possible D gene (6 bases). The CDR3 totals 17 residues. The ends were cut back, 4 bases at V and 1 base at J, with 17 bases in the middle. Germline lookup yields CDR1 SGHDT and CDR2 YYEEEE.

This clone was counted a few times. This sequence joins TRBV2 and TRBJ1-6, with D tentatively TRBD1 (5 bases). The CDR3 has 14 amino acids. V lost 3 bases and J lost 5, with 8 bases in between. CDR1 and CDR2 from the germline V gene are SNHLY and FYNNEI. CDR3 loop: CASSDRVNNSPLHF. In DNA, the CDR3 is TGTGCCAGCAGTGACAGGGTCAATAATTCACCCCTCCACTTT.

This rearrangement joins TRBV7-2 to TRBJ2-1; D may be TRBD2 (5 bases). V lost 3 bases to trimming and J lost 3 bases, with 12 bases between them. Germline CDR1 SGHTA, CDR2 FQGNSA. The length of the CDR3 is 15 residues. This chain's CDR3 is CASSLERLVYNEQFF. The CDR3 DNA is TGTGCCAGCAGCTTGGAGCGGCTGGTCTACAATGAGCAGTTCTTC.

The V and J genes are TRBV27 and TRBJ2-2; 10 bases map to TRBD1. This CDR3 has 20 amino acids. Germline CDR1 is MNHEY and CDR2 is SMNVEV (reference sequence). V gave up 2 bases and J gave up 1 base; unmatched junction bases: 13. The CDR3 sequence: CASSLPSGTGVVLNTGELFF. CDR3 bases: TGTGCCAGCAGTTTACCCTCCGGGACAGGGGTTGTGTTGAACACCGGGGAGCTGTTTTTT.

The chain has TRBV6-1 and TRBJ1-2; 8 bases are shared with TRBD1. The CDR3 runs 15 residues. Trimming took 1 base from V and 4 from J; bases not matched to a gene: 5. Germline V lookup: CDR1 MNHNS, CDR2 SASEGT. CDR3: CASSEGTGPGYGYTF. The CDR3 coding sequence is TGTGCCAGCAGTGAAGGGACAGGGCCGGGCTATGGCTACACCTTC.

CDR3 bases: TGTGCCAGCAGCCCGAAGGGGGTTGGCGCCTACGAGCAGTACTTC. This gives the protein CASSPKGVGAYEQYF. The V and J genes are TRBV7-2 and TRBJ2-7, with a possible D match to TRBD1 (6 bases). Germline V gives CDR1 SGHTA, CDR2 FQGNSA. V was trimmed by 5 bases and J by 2 bases, leaving 16 bases between them. CDR3 length: 15 amino acids.

This chain joins TRBV19 and TRBJ1-5, with D perhaps TRBD1 (5 bases). This CDR3 region has 15 residues. The V gene lost 3 bases and the J gene lost 9 bases, with 18 bases spanning the gap. Germline lookup yields CDR1 LNHDA and CDR2 SQIVND (reference sequence). CDR3 protein: CASSIPGTAPRPQHF. For the CDR3, the DNA is TGTGCCAGTAGTATCCCCGGGACGGCACCGAGGCCCCAGCATTTT.

The chain combines TRBV23-1 with TRBJ2-7, with D possibly matching TRBD2 (6 bases). TRBV23-1 is classed as an ORF, of uncertain function. V was shortened by 3 bases and J by 2 bases, with 20 bases between the two germline ends. The CDR3 is 17 residues long. The CDR3 DNA reads TGCGCCAGCAGTCACCTGCTAGGCCGGGACTCCCCCTACGAGCAGTACTTC. It encodes CASSHLLGRDSPYEQYF.

This rearrangement joins TRBV9 to TRBJ2-6; TRBD2 might be the D (5 bases). This CDR3 has 16 amino acids. The ends were cut back, 7 bases at V and 5 bases at J, with 19 bases in the middle. Germline V CDR1 and CDR2: SGDLS, YYNGEE. The CDR3: CASLGLKQSRANVLTF. DNA for the CDR3: TGTGCCAGCCTAGGACTCAAACAAAGTCGGGCCAACGTCCTGACTTTC.

This rearrangement joins TRBV19 to TRBJ2-1; a weak D match, TRBD1 (5 bases). V was cut by 6 bases and J by 3 bases, with 9 bases left in between. Germline V gives CDR1 LNHDA, CDR2 SQIVND (reference sequence). This CDR3 has 13 amino acids. The CDR3 coding sequence is TGTGCCAGTAGGCAGGGTGGCTACAATGAGCAGTTCTTC. Its protein is CASRQGGYNEQFF.

The chain employs TRBV14 and TRBJ2-1; D uncertain. The CDR3 has 12 residues. V gave up 4 bases and J gave up 8 bases, with 9 bases separating them. Germline assignment: CDR1 SGHDN and CDR2 FVKESK. The DNA for the CDR3 is TGTGCCAGCAGCCTCGTGGGCGATGAGCAGTTCTTC. This translates into CASSLVGDEQFF.

The CDR3 region has the DNA TGTGCCAGCAGCTGGGACGGCTACGAGCAGTACTTC. Translation: CASSWDGYEQYF. This chain uses TRBV5-8 with TRBJ2-7, with D perhaps matching TRBD1 or TRBD2 (5 bases each). Germline CDR1 reads SGHTS; CDR2 reads YDEGEE. The CDR3 covers 12 residues. The V gene lost 3 bases and the J gene lost 3 bases, with 7 bases spanning the gap.

The chain employs TRBV27 and TRBJ2-3; D is unclear. V was shortened by 6 bases and J by 4 bases, with 11 bases between the two germline ends. CDR1 MNHEY and CDR2 SMNVEV come from the germline V gene (reference sequence). The CDR3 has 13 amino acids. CDR3 amino acids: CASSKFTADTQYF. The DNA of the CDR3 is TGTGCCAGCAGCAAATTTACGGCAGATACGCAGTATTTT.

In its sample, this clone is medium-sized. The chain joins TRBV7-8 to TRBJ1-4; the D gene is possibly TRBD1 (5 bases). Germline V gene sequence: CDR1 SGHVS, CDR2 FQNEAQ. Trimming pared 5 bases from V and 2 bases from J, leaving 12 bases between. The CDR3 covers 15 residues. The CDR3 here is CASSPEEGTNEKLFF. The CDR3 region has the DNA TGTGCCAGCAGCCCGGAGGAGGGGACTAATGAAAAACTGTTTTTT. The variable domain in full, completed from reference TRBV7-8 and TRBJ1-4, reads GAGVSQSPRYKVAKRGQDVALRCDPISGHVSLFWYQQALGQGPEFLTYFQNEAQLDKSGLPSDRFFAERPEGSVSTLKIQRTQQEDSAVYLCASSPEEGTNEKLFFGSGTQLSVL.